Listed here is a single TCR beta chain. These data come from a study of blood T cell repertoires in COVID-19. The ends lost 4 bases at V and 3 bases at J; junction bases unmatched: 7. This CDR3 contains 16 residues. Germline CDR1 is SQVTM and CDR2 is ANQGSEA. Authors' data handling: Nucleated cell number was recorded as an estimate derived from reference gene primer amplification. The method was immunoSEQ multiplex PCR; TCRdb's version includes in-frame clones alone and lacks a portion of them. That table is the source of V, J and clone size, and D and trimming were worked out from the DNA. The sample yields 150,000 or so clones, about 86% seen once.

This TCR was recovered from a woman at least 80 years old with acute or convalescent COVID-19. The sequenced material came from peripheral blood. The chain has TRBV29-1 and TRBJ2-2; 11 bases line up with TRBD2. The CDR3 here is CSVVIAGGVHTGELFF. DNA of the CDR3: TGCAGCGTTGTTATAGCGGGAGGGGTTCACACCGGGGAGCTGTTTTTT.